The present T cell receptor (beta chain) was sequenced within a study of T-cell memory formation after mild COVID-19. Germline loops: CDR1 LNHNV, CDR2 YYDKDF (reference sequence). V shed 1 base and J shed 6 bases, with 9 bases lying between them. The CDR3 runs 14 residues. This clonotype was picked up many times. TCRdb reanalysed the 5' RACE reads using MiXCR and keeps one entry per CDR3 protein. The table has 280,000 or so distinct CDR3 sequences, approximately 8.4% seen once; the top ten hold roughly 22%. This rearrangement joins TRBV15 to TRBJ2-2; perhaps TRBD1 as D (5 bases). This sequence was found in a man aged 18 to 35 who had mild COVID-19 (a few samples of this study predate the infection). Cell type and time point are not known. Sequencing used PBMCs or a T cell subset sorted from them (not recorded which). DNA of the CDR3: TGTGCCACCAGCAGAGTCAGGGTGGCCGGGGAGCTGTTTTTT. It encodes CATSRVRVAGELFF.